This T cell receptor (beta chain) was recovered during a study of radiotherapy plus CTLA-4 blockade in lung cancer (dated by TCRdb to the late 2010s). Regarding the study in general: Among enrolled patients, roughly 20% had an objective response and about 30% reached disease control. The paper's findings and limits, for the study overall: After treatment with radiotherapy and ipilimumab, TCR clones that originated in tumors expanded in peripheral blood. Early dynamic changes in blood T cell clones, together with increased serum interferon-beta after radiation, were reported as the strongest predictors of response.

The study tested focal radiation therapy combined with CTLA-4 blockade (ipilimumab) in patients with chemo-refractory metastatic non-small-cell lung cancer. From the germline V gene, CDR1 is SNHLY and CDR2 is FYNNEI. From its cysteine to its phenylalanine, the CDR3 spans 13 amino acids. The retained sequence is limited to the CDR3, 39 bases, with the frame set at the first base. V loses 8 bases at its end and J loses 2 bases; junction bases beyond the gene matches: 6. Libraries came from the immunoSEQ multiplex PCR assay. TCRdb took this table from immuneACCESS and kept in-frame rearrangements with V and J called. Such tables lack part of the clones; where checked against another copy, unresolved V genes explain under half of the gap, and the rest is unexplained. The sample yields 77,000 or so clones; under 75% were counted once. Of the sample, 9.5% to 10% falls within the top ten clones. Details on this clone: No antigen is known for it. Nothing much larger sits one base from this clone, and base qualities are not available.

Source: peripheral blood, taken from a patient treated with radiotherapy plus ipilimumab. The chain is assembled from TRBV2 and TRBJ2-7; 7 middle bases align to TRBD1. This clonotype was obtained from a human donor with non-small cell lung cancer whose response to radiotherapy plus ipilimumab could not be evaluated. The DNA is TGTGCCAGCTTACGGGACAGTACCTACGAGCAGTACTTC. Its product reads: CASLRDSTYEQYF.